These 11 T cell receptor beta chains originate from one sample sequenced in a study of early T cells in non-severe SARS-CoV-2 infection. One entry per CDR3 protein results from TCRdb running MiXCR on the 5' RACE reads. Here the sample spans roughly 100,000 distinct CDR3 sequences, around 13% being singletons. The sequenced material came from whole blood. The origin of the receptors is an adult who was a healthcare worker with PCR-confirmed SARS-CoV-2 infection or an uninfected control (not recorded which).

The rearrangement uses TRBV5-6 and TRBJ1-2; unclear D gene. Germline CDR1 reads SGHDT; CDR2 reads YYEEEE. V was trimmed by 2 bases and J by 4 bases, leaving 9 bases between them. This CDR3 has 13 residues. The CDR3 is CASSLASVYGYTF. CDR3 bases: TGTGCCAGCAGCTTAGCGTCAGTCTATGGCTACACCTTC. Using reference TRBV5-6 and TRBJ1-2 for the parts outside the CDR3, the full variable domain is DAGVTQSPTHLIKTRGQQVTLRCSPKSGHDTVSWYQQALGQGPQFIFQYYEEEERQRGNFPDRFSGHQFPNYSSELNVNALLLGDSALYLCASSLASVYGYTFGSGTRLTVV.

In this sample, this clonotype is medium-sized. This chain uses TRBV20-1 with TRBJ1-5; perhaps TRBD1 as D (5 bases). Trimming left V 1 base short and J 2 bases short, with 15 bases between. The CDR3 length is 16 residues. Looked up from germline, CDR1 is DFQATT and CDR2 is SNEGSKA (reference sequence). CDR3 nucleotides: TGCAGTGCTAGAGTCCTGGGGCAGGGAGGCAATCAGCCCCAGCATTTT. Translating it yields CSARVLGQGGNQPQHF.

This clonotype has more than one count but fewer than ten. The chain employs TRBV29-1 and TRBJ2-1, with TRBD1 as a possible D gene (5 bases). Germline V gene lookup returns CDR1 SQVTM and CDR2 ANQGSEA. Trimming took 8 bases from V and 0 from J, leaving 14 bases between them. CDR3 length equals 14 residues. CDR3 in amino acids: CSILQGISYNEQFF. The CDR3, as DNA: TGCAGCATCCTGCAGGGTATCTCCTACAATGAGCAGTTCTTC.

The chain combines TRBV28 with TRBJ2-1; 7 bases fit TRBD1. The junction had 11 bases not matched to a gene; V was cut back by 4 bases and J by 8 bases. The CDR3 covers 15 residues. Looked up from germline, CDR1 is MDHEN and CDR2 is SYDVKM. CDR3 residues: CASSSSRQGSYEQFF. The CDR3, as DNA: TGTGCCAGCAGTTCCTCTAGACAGGGAAGCTATGAGCAGTTCTTC.

This clonotype was recorded a few times. This rearrangement joins TRBV7-2 to TRBJ2-5; a weak D match, TRBD2 (6 bases). Germline-derived CDR1 and CDR2 are SGHTA and FQGNSA. Trimming left V 3 bases short and J 1 base short, with 9 bases between. The CDR3 has 14 residues. The CDR3 loop is CASSFPRGQETQYF. The CDR3 DNA is TGTGCCAGCAGCTTCCCGCGGGGCCAAGAGACCCAGTACTTC.

In its sample, this clonotype was seen a few times. The rearrangement joins TRBV10-2 to TRBJ2-3; D might be TRBD1 or TRBD2, each matching 5 bases. Germline V gene lookup returns CDR1 WSHSY and CDR2 SAAADI. This CDR3 comprises 15 residues. V shed 9 bases and J shed 4 bases, with 20 bases lying between them. CDR3 bases: TGCGCCAGTCGGGGCCTCTCATCACCCGCAGATACGCAGTATTTT. This gives the protein CASRGLSSPADTQYF.

The CDR3, as DNA: TGCGCCAGCAGCATCTACGGCGCCCTTACGTCAGCTTTCTTT. Its translation is CASSIYGALTSAFF. This rearrangement joins TRBV5-1 to TRBJ1-1; D is uncertain. Looked up from germline, CDR1 is SGHRS and CDR2 is YFSETQ. The CDR3 is 14 residues long. V gave up 4 bases and J gave up 10 bases, with 20 bases separating them.

The chain is built from TRBV9 and TRBJ2-2, with 11 bases that match TRBD2. Trimming took 3 bases from V and 5 from J; bases not matched to a gene: 6. The CDR3 has 16 amino acids. Germline V gives CDR1 SGDLS, CDR2 YYNGEE. The CDR3 spells CASSETLAGGTGELFF. As DNA, the CDR3 is TGTGCCAGCAGCGAAACCCTAGCGGGGGGAACCGGGGAGCTGTTTTTT.

This clonotype was observed at least ten times. The rearrangement links TRBV20-1 to TRBJ1-5, with D possibly matching TRBD1 (5 bases). The ends were cut back, 5 bases at V and 6 bases at J, with 17 bases in the middle. The length of the CDR3 is 14 residues. The germline V gene has CDR1 DFQATT and CDR2 SNEGSKA (reference sequence). CDR3 residues: CSAAMRGRSQPQHF. The CDR3 coding sequence is TGCAGTGCTGCTATGAGGGGCAGGAGTCAGCCCCAGCATTTT.

The chain recombines TRBV27 with TRBJ2-7, with no clear D. There are 13 residues in the CDR3. Germline CDR1 and CDR2: MNHEY and SMNVEV (reference sequence). The V end lost 2 bases, the J end lost 2 bases, and 7 bases lay between the germline ends. DNA of the CDR3: TGTGCCAGCAGTTTAATGGCCACCTACGAGCAGTACTTC. Translating gives CASSLMATYEQYF.

This clonotype was seen a few times. The chain carries TRBV7-9 and TRBJ2-2, with D possibly TRBD1 on 6 matching bases. The CDR3 has 14 amino acids. Trimming took off 4 bases at V and 4 bases at J, with 10 bases between the two ends. The germline V gene encodes CDR1 SEHNR and CDR2 FQNEAQ (reference sequence). This CDR3 is CASSYRQVTGELFF. The CDR3 DNA reads as TGTGCCAGCAGCTATCGACAGGTCACCGGGGAGCTGTTTTTT.